These 32 T cell receptor beta chains were sequenced from one sample in a study of T cells after yellow fever vaccination (dated by TCRdb to about 2019). The treatment or condition label here, explained by the study, means: live attenuated yellow fever vaccine strain. The method was 5' RACE. Sequencing relied on an Illumina HiSeq 2500. The public reads were reanalyzed by TCRdb: fastp trimming at Q25, MiXCR alignment, in-frame beta chains only. Entries that share a CDR3 protein sequence are merged under the most common genes and DNA. The sample has 300,000 to 400,000 distinct CDR3 sequences on record, roughly 8.7% of them singletons. The ten largest clones represent about a sixth of the sample. This sample comprised PBMCs, obtained on the day of the first yellow fever vaccination. These receptors were obtained from a man younger than 35 who received the YFV17D yellow fever vaccine.

This clonotype was counted between two and nine times. The chain carries TRBV5-7 and TRBJ1-6, with D perhaps TRBD1 (6 bases). Being an ORF, TRBV5-7 has a function that is uncertain. The CDR3 is 16 residues long. The V end was cut by 6 bases, the J end by 0 bases, with 13 bases between. The CDR3 sequence is CASNRQESSYNSPLHF. The CDR3 bases are TGTGCCAGCAACCGACAGGAGAGCTCCTATAATTCACCCCTCCACTTT.

This clonotype was counted ten times or more. The chain couples TRBV7-6 to TRBJ1-5; D not certain. CDR1 SGHVS and CDR2 FNYEAQ come from the germline V gene. V dropped 2 bases and J dropped 7 bases, with 9 bases sitting between them. This CDR3 has 13 amino acids. The CDR3 here is CASSLQAGQPQHF. The CDR3 DNA reads as TGTGCCAGCAGCTTACAAGCCGGCCAGCCCCAGCATTTT.

This clonotype has a count of ten or more. CDR3 in DNA: TGTGCCAGCAGTGAATCGGCCTATGGCTACACCTTC. This codes for CASSESAYGYTF. The chain combines TRBV2 with TRBJ1-2, with D unresolved. The CDR3 has 12 residues. Germline assignment: CDR1 SNHLY and CDR2 FYNNEI. Trimming cost V 2 bases and J 4 bases, with 5 bases left between them. Full variable domain (outside the CDR3, taken from reference TRBV2 and TRBJ1-2): EPEVTQTPSHQVTQMGQEVILRCVPISNHLYFYWYRQILGQKVEFLVSFYNNEISEKSEIFDDQFSVERPDGSNFTLKIRSTKLEDSAMYFCASSESAYGYTFGSGTRLTVV.

V gene TRBV20-1 combines with J gene TRBJ2-2; D is perhaps TRBD2 (5 bases). Germline V gives CDR1 DFQATT, CDR2 SNEGSKA (reference sequence). The CDR3 contains 8 residues. This CDR3 reads CGGGELFF. The CDR3 nucleotides read TGCGGAGGCGGGGAGCTGTTTTTT.

This clonotype was detected only a few times. This chain links TRBV20-1 with TRBJ1-5; TRBD1 matches at 8 bases. The CDR3 extends over 12 amino acids. CDR1 DFQATT and CDR2 SNEGSKA come from the germline V gene (reference sequence). V shed 5 bases, J shed 5 bases, and the junction held 2 bases outside the gene matches. CDR3 region: CSAQTGDQPQHF. CDR3 in DNA: TGCAGTGCTCAGACAGGGGATCAGCCCCAGCATTTT.

CDR3 amino acids: CASSLGGNLNEQYV. The CDR3 nucleotides are TGTGCCAGCAGCCTGGGAGGGAATTTGAACGAGCAGTACGTC. This rearrangement joins TRBV5-4 to TRBJ2-7; 7 bases fit TRBD2. Trimming at V came to 4 bases and at J to 5 bases, leaving 9 bases not matched to a gene. Germline CDR1 and CDR2: SGHNT and YYREEE (reference sequence). CDR3 length equals 14 residues.

There are a few counts of this clonotype. The chain links TRBV7-2 to TRBJ1-1; 7 bases match TRBD1. CDR3 length: 13 amino acids. Germline V gene sequence: CDR1 SGHTA, CDR2 FQGNSA. The V gene end was trimmed by 6 bases and the J gene end by 4 bases; junction bases not matched to a gene: 5. The CDR3 DNA follows: TGTGCCAGCAGGACAGGGTGGATCACTGAAGCTTTCTTT. This gives the protein CASRTGWITEAFF. The entire variable domain, with the rest obtained from reference TRBV7-2 and TRBJ1-1, is as follows: GAGVSQSPSNKVTEKGKDVELRCDPISGHTALYWYRQSLGQGLEFLIYFQGNSAPDKSGLPSDRFSAERTGGSVSTLTIQRTQQEDSAVYLCASRTGWITEAFFGQGTRLTVV.

The V call is TRBV5-4, the J call TRBJ2-1; 7 bases agree with TRBD2. Unmatched junction bases numbered 11, after V lost 4 bases and J lost 7 bases. Germline loops: CDR1 SGHNT, CDR2 YYREEE (reference sequence). The CDR3 covers 15 residues. The CDR3 bases are TGTGCCAGCAGCCGGGGAGGGGCCCAGAGGAATGAGCAGTTCTTC. It codes for CASSRGGAQRNEQFF.

This clonotype was seen only a few times. The rearrangement joins TRBV2 to TRBJ2-7; tentatively, D is TRBD2 (6 bases). V was shortened by 1 base and J by 13 bases, with 14 bases between the two germline ends. The CDR3 has 12 residues. From germline, CDR1 is SNHLY and CDR2 FYNNEI. The CDR3 coding sequence is TGTGCCAGCAGTGAAGATAGCGGCCGAGAATACTTC. Translating it yields CASSEDSGREYF.

In its sample, this clonotype was seen many times. This sequence joins TRBV27 and TRBJ2-3; D is unclear. V was clipped by 3 bases and J by 5 bases, with 9 bases between them. Germline V gene lookup returns CDR1 MNHEY and CDR2 SMNVEV (reference sequence). This CDR3 is 13 amino acids long. CDR3 region: CASSFRPEDTQYF. In DNA form, the CDR3 reads TGTGCCAGCAGTTTCCGCCCCGAAGATACGCAGTATTTT.

V usage is TRBV7-9 and J usage is TRBJ1-6; a weak D match, TRBD1 (5 bases). CDR3 length: 14 amino acids. Germline loops: CDR1 SEHNR, CDR2 FQNEAQ (reference sequence). V lost 11 bases and J 4 bases, leaving 15 bases between the germline ends. The CDR3 loop reads CASGLLHYNSPLHF. CDR3 in DNA: TGTGCCTCGGGACTCCTCCATTATAATTCACCCCTCCACTTT.

In its sample, this clonotype was seen a few times. V gene TRBV7-2 combines with J gene TRBJ2-7; TRBD1 aligns across 7 bases. V gave up 6 bases and J gave up 8 bases; unmatched junction bases: 13. CDR3 size: 14 residues. Germline V gene data show CDR1 as SGHTA and CDR2 as FQGNSA. CDR3 in amino acids: CASSPQGYRSKQYV. The CDR3 coding sequence is TGTGCCAGCAGTCCACAGGGGTACCGTAGTAAGCAGTACGTC.

This clonotype was picked up a small number of times. The V and J genes are TRBV5-5 and TRBJ2-6; TRBD2 is a possible D gene (6 bases). Per germline, CDR1 SGHKS and CDR2 YYEKEE (reference sequence). Trimming took off 3 bases at V and 2 bases at J, with 9 bases between the two ends. This CDR3 region has 15 residues. The CDR3 region has the DNA TGTGCCAGCAGCTCGGGGGACGCTGGGGCCAACGTCCTGACTTTC. Its translation is CASSSGDAGANVLTF.

This clonotype was detected only a few times. The J gene is TRBJ2-1, the V gene TRBV5-1, with no clear D. Trimming stripped 0 bases from V and 8 bases from J, with 9 bases between. The CDR3 is 13 residues long. Germline V CDR1 and CDR2: SGHRS, YFSETQ. The CDR3 DNA follows: TGCGCCAGCAGCTTGGCGGCAATCGATGAGCAGTTCTTC. This gives the protein CASSLAAIDEQFF.

The chain is built from TRBV7-2 and TRBJ2-1, with 9 bases fitting TRBD2. V shed 6 bases, J shed 7 bases, and the junction held 13 bases outside the gene matches. This CDR3 is built from 16 residues. Germline values: CDR1 SGHTA, CDR2 FQGNSA. CDR3 amino acids: CASRIVGGGAINEQFF. DNA of the CDR3: TGTGCCAGCAGAATAGTGGGCGGGGGGGCTATTAATGAGCAGTTCTTC.

On this clonotype: This could be a read error, since a much larger clone is one nucleotide away. The chain recombines TRBV4-3 with TRBJ2-3, with D uncertain. The CDR3 consists of 13 residues. Per the germline V gene, CDR1 is LGHNA and CDR2 is YSLEER. The CDR3 is CASSQDSTDTQDF. The CDR3 DNA is TGCGCCAGCAGCCAAGATTCCACAGATACGCAGGATTTT.

This clonotype was counted between two and nine times. This chain links TRBV7-2 with TRBJ1-5, with D maybe TRBD1 (6 bases). CDR3 length: 15 residues. V was cut by 6 bases and J by 7 bases, with 19 bases left in between. Looked up from germline, CDR1 is SGHTA and CDR2 is FQGNSA. The CDR3 DNA is TGTGCCAGCAGGGCAGGGGCGATGTGGTCACAGCCCCAGCATTTT. This encodes CASRAGAMWSQPQHF.

This clonotype was found a few times. The chain uses TRBV27 and TRBJ2-5, with D hard to call. CDR1 and CDR2 (germline): MNHEY, SMNVEV (reference sequence). Trimming pared 10 bases from V and 5 bases from J, leaving 14 bases between. This CDR3 is built from 12 residues. The CDR3 here is CATSQNRETQYF. CDR3 DNA: TGTGCCACTAGTCAGAACCGGGAGACCCAGTACTTC.

The chain recombines TRBV27 with TRBJ2-5; 9 bases are shared with TRBD2. Per germline, CDR1 MNHEY and CDR2 SMNVEV (reference sequence). Losses at the gene ends were 5 bases for V and 3 bases for J; bases not matched to a gene: 7. This CDR3 spans 15 amino acids. The CDR3 region is CASSPSTSGEETQYF. The CDR3 DNA follows: TGTGCCAGCAGTCCGTCGACTAGCGGAGAAGAGACCCAGTACTTC.

J is TRBJ2-1 and V is TRBV29-1; tentatively, D is TRBD2 (6 bases). Germline CDR1 reads SQVTM; CDR2 reads ANQGSEA. The CDR3 has 13 amino acids. The V end was cut by 4 bases, the J end by 0 bases, with 7 bases between. The CDR3 bases are TGCAGCGTTGCGCGGGGCTCCTACAATGAGCAGTTCTTC. It specifies CSVARGSYNEQFF.

The chain links TRBV5-1 to TRBJ1-2; D might be TRBD1 (5 bases). Deletions cut 1 base from V and 7 bases from J, with 11 bases between. CDR1 is SGHRS and CDR2 is YFSETQ in the germline V gene. CDR3 length: 13 amino acids. The CDR3 region is CASSLKVQGGYTF. The CDR3, as DNA: TGCGCCAGCAGCTTGAAGGTCCAGGGTGGCTACACCTTC.

This rearrangement joins TRBV4-1 to TRBJ2-3; a weak D match, TRBD2 (6 bases). The V gene lost 3 bases and the J gene lost 0 bases, with 16 bases spanning the gap. The CDR3 runs to 17 residues. Germline V gene data show CDR1 as MGHRA and CDR2 as YSYEKL. DNA for the CDR3: TGCGCCAGCAGCCACCGCCGGGACTTGGCTAGCACAGATACGCAGTATTTT. This gives the protein CASSHRRDLASTDTQYF.

The chain couples TRBV5-1 to TRBJ2-1; D unresolved. Per germline, CDR1 SGHRS and CDR2 YFSETQ. This CDR3 region has 14 residues. The V and J ends lost 0 bases and 4 bases respectively, with 8 bases between them. CDR3: CASSLAPEYNEQFF. The CDR3 DNA reads TGCGCCAGCAGCTTGGCCCCAGAATACAATGAGCAGTTCTTC.

This clonotype was observed a few times. The chain joins TRBV5-4 to TRBJ2-2; D ambiguous. CDR1 and CDR2 from the germline V gene are SGHNT and YYREEE (reference sequence). This CDR3 comprises 15 residues. The V gene lost 0 bases and the J gene lost 7 bases, with 13 bases spanning the gap. CDR3: CASSLGPLSHGELFF. DNA of the CDR3: TGTGCCAGCAGCTTGGGCCCCTTGAGCCACGGGGAGCTGTTTTTT.

This clonotype has at least ten counts. The chain joins TRBV19 to TRBJ1-2, with D possibly being TRBD1 (5 bases). Per germline, CDR1 LNHDA and CDR2 SQIVND (reference sequence). Trimming took off 5 bases at V and 1 base at J, with 11 bases between the two ends. The CDR3 totals 14 residues. The CDR3: CASSHGDGNYGYTF. The CDR3 DNA is TGTGCCAGTAGTCACGGGGACGGTAACTATGGCTACACCTTC.

V and J are TRBV5-1 and TRBJ2-3; D is tentatively TRBD1 or TRBD2 (5 bases each). In germline, CDR1 is SGHRS, CDR2 YFSETQ. The CDR3 sequence is 14 residues long. Trimming removed 6 bases at V and 3 bases at J, with 14 bases between. The CDR3 nucleotides are TGCGCCAGCAAGGATCAGGGCGGGACAGATACGCAGTATTTT. Protein sequence: CASKDQGGTDTQYF. The full variable domain, rest sourced from reference TRBV5-1 and TRBJ2-3, is KAGVTQTPRYLIKTRGQQVTLSCSPISGHRSVSWYQQTPGQGLQFLFEYFSETQRNKGNFPGRFSGRQFSNSRSEMNVSTLELGDSALYLCASKDQGGTDTQYFGPGTRLTVL.

V and J are TRBV10-3 and TRBJ2-5; maybe TRBD1 (6 bases). The CDR3 totals 13 residues. The V gene's germline CDR1 is ENHRY and CDR2 SYGVKD. CDR3: CATIGTNQETQYF. The CDR3 DNA is TGTGCTACGATCGGGACAAATCAAGAGACCCAGTACTTC.

This rearrangement joins TRBV4-3 to TRBJ2-3, with TRBD2 identical over 13 bases. V shed 3 bases, J shed 4 bases, and the junction held 7 bases outside the gene matches. This CDR3 is 17 amino acids long. Germline assignment: CDR1 LGHNA and CDR2 YSLEER. The CDR3 region is CASSQDGLAGVADTQYF. The CDR3 region has the DNA TGCGCCAGCAGCCAGGACGGACTAGCGGGGGTAGCAGATACGCAGTATTTT.

This clonotype was seen a few times. The chain has TRBV20-1 and TRBJ2-7, with TRBD2 matching 10 bases. The J segment lost 3 bases and the V segment lost 5 bases, leaving 4 bases of the junction unmatched. This CDR3 has 13 amino acids. Germline V CDR1 and CDR2: DFQATT, SNEGSKA (reference sequence). Written as DNA, the CDR3 is TGCAGTGCTGACCCTAGCGGGGGCTACGAGCAGTACTTC. It encodes CSADPSGGYEQYF.

This clonotype was seen more than once but under ten times. The chain links TRBV6-2 or TRBV6-3 to TRBJ2-3, with D unresolved. The CDR3 totals 17 residues. Per the germline V gene, CDR1 is MNHEY and CDR2 is SVGEGT. V gave up 5 bases and J gave up 4 bases, with 22 bases separating them. The CDR3 DNA sequence: TGTGCCAGCAGTCATCCGCCCTGGATACCCCACTCAGATACGCAGTATTTT. Translated, it gives CASSHPPWIPHSDTQYF.

This clonotype has ten or more counts. The V call is TRBV7-2, the J call TRBJ2-3; D ambiguous. Germline V gene lookup returns CDR1 SGHTA and CDR2 FQGNSA. V shed 6 bases and J shed 2 bases, with 9 bases lying between them. The length of the CDR3 is 13 residues. CDR3 protein: CASSPQVTDTQYF. The CDR3, as DNA: TGTGCCAGCAGTCCACAAGTCACAGATACGCAGTATTTT.

V is TRBV7-6 and J is TRBJ2-2; no clear D. Trimming stripped 2 bases from V and 4 bases from J, with 8 bases between. The CDR3 contains 14 residues. CDR1 and CDR2 (germline): SGHVS, FNYEAQ. The CDR3 loop is CASSLRQTTGELFF. The CDR3 DNA is TGTGCCAGCAGCTTAAGACAAACCACCGGGGAGCTGTTTTTT.